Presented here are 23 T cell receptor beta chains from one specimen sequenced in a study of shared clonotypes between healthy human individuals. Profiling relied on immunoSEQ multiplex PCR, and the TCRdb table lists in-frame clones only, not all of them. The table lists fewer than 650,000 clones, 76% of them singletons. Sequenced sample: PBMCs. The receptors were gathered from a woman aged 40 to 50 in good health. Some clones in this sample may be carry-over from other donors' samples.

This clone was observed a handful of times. The CDR3 DNA is TGTGCCAGCAGCCAAGTTGGCAGACAGCCCCTCAAGCAGTACTTC. Its translation: CASSQVGRQPLKQYF. The chain links TRBV14 to TRBJ2-7; D might be TRBD1 (5 bases). Trimming shortened V by 1 base and J by 8 bases, and 18 bases separated the two germline ends. The CDR3 has 15 residues. Germline CDR1 SGHDN, CDR2 FVKESK.

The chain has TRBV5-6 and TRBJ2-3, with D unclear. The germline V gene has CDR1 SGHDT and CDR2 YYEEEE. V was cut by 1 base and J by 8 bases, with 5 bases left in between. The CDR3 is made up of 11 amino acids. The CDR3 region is CASSLLGTQYF. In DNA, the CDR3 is TGTGCCAGCAGCTTGTTGGGTACGCAGTATTTT.

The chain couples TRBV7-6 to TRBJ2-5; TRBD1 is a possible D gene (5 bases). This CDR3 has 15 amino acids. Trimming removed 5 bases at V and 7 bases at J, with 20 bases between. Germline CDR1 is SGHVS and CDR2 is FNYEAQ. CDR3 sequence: CASSQGRVLSGTQYF. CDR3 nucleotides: TGTGCCAGCAGCCAAGGCAGGGTATTATCCGGGACCCAGTACTTC.

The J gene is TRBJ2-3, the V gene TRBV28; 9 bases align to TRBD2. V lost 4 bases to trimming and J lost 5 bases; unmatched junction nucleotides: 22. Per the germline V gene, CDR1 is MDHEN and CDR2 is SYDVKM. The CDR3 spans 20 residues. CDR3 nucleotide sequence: TGTGCCAGCAGTTCGTACGTATTAGCGGGAGAACATAGTGGCAGAGATACGCAGTATTTT. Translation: CASSSYVLAGEHSGRDTQYF.

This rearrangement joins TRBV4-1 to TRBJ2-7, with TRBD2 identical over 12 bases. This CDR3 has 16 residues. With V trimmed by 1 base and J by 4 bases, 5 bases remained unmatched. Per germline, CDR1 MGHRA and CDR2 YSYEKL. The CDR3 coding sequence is TGCGCCAGCAGCCAAGTATCGCTAGCGGGAGGGTACGAGCAGTACTTC. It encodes CASSQVSLAGGYEQYF.

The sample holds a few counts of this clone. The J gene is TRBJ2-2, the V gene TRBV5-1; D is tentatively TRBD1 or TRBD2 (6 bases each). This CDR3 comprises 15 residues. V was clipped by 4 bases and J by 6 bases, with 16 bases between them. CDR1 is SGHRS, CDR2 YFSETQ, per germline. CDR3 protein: CASSAGGPNAGELFF. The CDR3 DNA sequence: TGCGCCAGCAGCGCCGGGGGCCCCAACGCCGGGGAGCTGTTTTTT.

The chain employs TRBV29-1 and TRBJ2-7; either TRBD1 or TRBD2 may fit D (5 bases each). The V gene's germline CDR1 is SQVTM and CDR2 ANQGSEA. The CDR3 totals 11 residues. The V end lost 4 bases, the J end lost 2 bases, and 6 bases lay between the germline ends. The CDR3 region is CSVGDPYEQYF. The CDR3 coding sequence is TGCAGCGTTGGGGACCCCTACGAGCAGTACTTC.

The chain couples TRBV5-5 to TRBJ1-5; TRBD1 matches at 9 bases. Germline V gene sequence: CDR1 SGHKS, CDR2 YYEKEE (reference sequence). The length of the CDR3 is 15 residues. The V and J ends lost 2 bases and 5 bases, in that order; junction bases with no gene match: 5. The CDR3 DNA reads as TGTGCCAGCAGCTTTGGGGACAGGGCGGATCAGCCCCAGCATTTT. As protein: CASSFGDRADQPQHF.

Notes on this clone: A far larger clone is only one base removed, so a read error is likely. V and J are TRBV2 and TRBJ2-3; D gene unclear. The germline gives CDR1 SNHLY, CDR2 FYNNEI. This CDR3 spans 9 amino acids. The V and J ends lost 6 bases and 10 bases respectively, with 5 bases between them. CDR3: CASSGPQYF. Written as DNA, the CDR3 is TGTGCCAGCAGCGGTCCGCAGTATTTT.

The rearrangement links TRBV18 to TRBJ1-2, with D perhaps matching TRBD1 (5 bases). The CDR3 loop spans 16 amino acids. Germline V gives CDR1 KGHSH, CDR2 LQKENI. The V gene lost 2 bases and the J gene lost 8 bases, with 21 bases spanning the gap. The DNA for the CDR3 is TGTGCCAGCTCACCAGCCCGGGCGCAGAGGGGAGGCGGCTACACCTTC. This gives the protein CASSPARAQRGGGYTF.

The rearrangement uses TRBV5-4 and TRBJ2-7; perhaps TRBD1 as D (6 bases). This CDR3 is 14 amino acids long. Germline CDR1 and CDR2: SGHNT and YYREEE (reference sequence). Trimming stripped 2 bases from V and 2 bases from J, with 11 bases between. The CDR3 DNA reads TGTGCCAGCAGCTTTGAGGGGGACGCCTACGAGCAGTACTTC. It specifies CASSFEGDAYEQYF.

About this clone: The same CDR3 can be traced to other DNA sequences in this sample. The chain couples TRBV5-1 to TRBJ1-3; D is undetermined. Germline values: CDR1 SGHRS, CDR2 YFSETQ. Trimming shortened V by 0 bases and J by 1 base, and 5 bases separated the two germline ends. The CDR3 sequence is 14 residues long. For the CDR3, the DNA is TGCGCCAGCAGCTTGGGGGTGTCTGGAAACACCATATATTTT. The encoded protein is CASSLGVSGNTIYF.

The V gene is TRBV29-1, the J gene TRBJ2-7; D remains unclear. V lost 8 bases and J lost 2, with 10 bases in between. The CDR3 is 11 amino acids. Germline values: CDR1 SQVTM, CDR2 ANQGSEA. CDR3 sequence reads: CSFRTTYEQYF. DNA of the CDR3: TGCAGCTTCCGAACTACCTACGAGCAGTACTTC.

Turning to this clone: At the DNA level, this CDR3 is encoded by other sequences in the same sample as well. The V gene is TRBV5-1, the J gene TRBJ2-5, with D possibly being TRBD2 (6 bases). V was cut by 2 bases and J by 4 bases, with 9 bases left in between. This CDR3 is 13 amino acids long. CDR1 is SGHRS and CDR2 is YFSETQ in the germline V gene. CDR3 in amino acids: CASSLSGSETQYF. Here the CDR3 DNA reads TGCGCCAGCAGCTTAAGCGGGTCAGAGACCCAGTACTTC.

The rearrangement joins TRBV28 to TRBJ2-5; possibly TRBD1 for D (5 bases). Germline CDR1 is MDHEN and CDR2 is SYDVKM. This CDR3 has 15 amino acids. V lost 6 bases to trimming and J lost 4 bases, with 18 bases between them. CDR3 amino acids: CASRQGALTRETQYF. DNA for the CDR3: TGTGCCAGCAGGCAAGGGGCCCTAACAAGAGAGACCCAGTACTTC.

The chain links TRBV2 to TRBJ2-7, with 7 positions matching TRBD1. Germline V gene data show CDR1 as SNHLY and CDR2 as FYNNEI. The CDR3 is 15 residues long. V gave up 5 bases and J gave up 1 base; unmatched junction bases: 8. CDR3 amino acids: CASSKGQAMSYEQYF. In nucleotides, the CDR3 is TGTGCCAGCAGTAAAGGACAGGCCATGTCCTACGAGCAGTACTTC.

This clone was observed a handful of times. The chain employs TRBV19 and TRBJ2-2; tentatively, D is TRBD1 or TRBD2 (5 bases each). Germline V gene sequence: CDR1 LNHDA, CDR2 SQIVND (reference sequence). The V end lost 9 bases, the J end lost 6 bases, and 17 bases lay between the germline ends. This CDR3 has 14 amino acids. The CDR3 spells CASAREISAGELFF. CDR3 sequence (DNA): TGTGCCAGCGCCAGGGAGATTTCGGCCGGGGAGCTGTTTTTT. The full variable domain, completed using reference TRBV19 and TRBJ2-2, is DGGITQSPKYLFRKEGQNVTLSCEQNLNHDAMYWYRQDPGQGLRLIYYSQIVNDFQKGDIAEGYSVSREKKESFPLTVTSAQKNPTAFYLCASAREISAGELFFGEGSRLTVL.

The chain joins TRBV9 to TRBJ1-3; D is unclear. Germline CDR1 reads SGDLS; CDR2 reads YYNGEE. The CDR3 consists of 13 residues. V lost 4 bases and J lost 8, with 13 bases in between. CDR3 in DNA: TGTGCCAGCAGCAAGCGAGATAGGGACACCATATATTTT. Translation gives CASSKRDRDTIYF.

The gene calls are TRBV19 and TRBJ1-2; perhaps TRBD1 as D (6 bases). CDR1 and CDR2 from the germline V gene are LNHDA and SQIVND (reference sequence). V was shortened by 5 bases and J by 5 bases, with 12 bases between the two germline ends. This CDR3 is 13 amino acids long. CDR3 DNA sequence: TGTGCCAGTAGTTTCCGACAGGTTTATGGCTACACCTTC. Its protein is CASSFRQVYGYTF.

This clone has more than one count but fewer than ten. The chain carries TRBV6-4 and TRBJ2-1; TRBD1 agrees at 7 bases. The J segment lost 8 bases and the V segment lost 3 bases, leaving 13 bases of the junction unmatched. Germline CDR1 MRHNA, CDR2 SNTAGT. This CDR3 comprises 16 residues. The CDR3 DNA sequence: TGTGCCAGCAGTGAATCGGGTATCGACAGGGCATATGAGCAGTTCTTC. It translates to CASSESGIDRAYEQFF.

The chain's CDR3 is CASRARTAEETQYF. The CDR3 bases are TGTGCCAGCAGAGCCCGGACTGCAGAAGAGACCCAGTACTTC. This chain links TRBV6-1 with TRBJ2-5, with a tentative D call TRBD2 (5 bases). CDR3 length: 14 residues. V lost 6 bases to trimming and J lost 3 bases, with 14 bases between them. The germline CDR1 and CDR2 sequences are MNHNS and SASEGT.

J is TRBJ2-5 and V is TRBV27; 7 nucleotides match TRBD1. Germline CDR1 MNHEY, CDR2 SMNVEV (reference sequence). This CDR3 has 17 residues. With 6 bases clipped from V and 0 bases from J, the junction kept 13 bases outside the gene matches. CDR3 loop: CASRMKASTGNQETQYF. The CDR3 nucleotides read TGTGCCAGCAGAATGAAGGCATCGACAGGGAACCAAGAGACCCAGTACTTC.

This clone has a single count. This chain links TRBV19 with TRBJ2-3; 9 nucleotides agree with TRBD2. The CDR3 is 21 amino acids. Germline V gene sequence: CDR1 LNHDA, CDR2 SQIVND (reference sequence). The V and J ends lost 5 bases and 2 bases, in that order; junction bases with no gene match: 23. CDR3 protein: CASSALISGLANLFITDTQYF. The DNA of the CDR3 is TGTGCCAGTAGTGCCCTCATCTCGGGACTAGCAAACCTCTTCATCACAGATACGCAGTATTTT.